The 18 T cell receptor beta chains presented below share a single source sample, sequenced in a study of blood T cell repertoires in COVID-19. The assay was immunoSEQ multiplex PCR, and TCRdb's table has in-frame clones only and misses some. The table lists approximately 240,000 clones, 75% to 85% of them singletons. The sample consisted of peripheral blood. These receptors came from a human donor in a cohort sampled during active COVID-19.

The V and J genes are TRBV24-1 and TRBJ1-4; 11 nucleotides agree with TRBD1. The V gene's germline CDR1 is KGHDR and CDR2 SFDVKD. With 4 bases clipped from V and 7 bases from J, the junction kept 4 bases outside the gene matches. This CDR3 is built from 15 residues. This CDR3 is CATSDSGQGAEKLFF. CDR3 bases: TGTGCCACCAGTGACTCTGGACAGGGGGCTGAAAAACTGTTTTTT.

V and J are TRBV27 and TRBJ2-1; TRBD1 matches 9 bases. This CDR3 is 14 amino acids long. Trimming at V came to 5 bases and at J to 7 bases, leaving 6 bases not matched to a gene. The V gene's germline CDR1 is MNHEY and CDR2 SMNVEV (reference sequence). The CDR3 sequence is CASSPGTGTNEQFF. Here the CDR3 DNA reads TGTGCCAGCAGTCCCGGGACAGGGACGAATGAGCAGTTCTTC.

The J gene is TRBJ2-7, the V gene TRBV15, with 8 bases fitting TRBD1. CDR1 is LNHNV and CDR2 is YYDKDF in the germline V gene (reference sequence). Germline trimming cut 2 bases from V and 5 bases from J; bases unmatched to any gene: 14. The CDR3 extends over 17 amino acids. CDR3 bases: TGTGCCACCAGCAGATCTGGAGGTGGACAGGGCTTTCACGAGCAGTACTTC. Translation: CATSRSGGGQGFHEQYF.

The rearrangement uses TRBV7-9 and TRBJ2-5; 7 nucleotides agree with TRBD1. The germline V gene has CDR1 SEHNR and CDR2 FQNEAQ (reference sequence). V was clipped by 5 bases and J by 4 bases; unmatched bases: 13. CDR3 length equals 16 residues. The CDR3: CASSLRQGVVPETQYF. The CDR3 coding sequence is TGTGCCAGCAGCCTTAGACAGGGCGTAGTTCCAGAGACCCAGTACTTC.

The chain is built from TRBV4-1 and TRBJ2-3; possibly TRBD2 for D (7 bases). V shed 0 bases and J shed 8 bases, with 18 bases lying between them. The CDR3 is made up of 16 amino acids. Germline-derived CDR1 and CDR2 are MGHRA and YSYEKL. The CDR3: CASSQDLTGGLPTQYF. The DNA for the CDR3 is TGCGCCAGCAGCCAAGATTTGACGGGGGGCCTTCCTACGCAGTATTTT.

The genes are TRBV30 and TRBJ1-5; D uncertain. The V gene lost 5 bases and the J gene lost 8 bases, with 4 bases spanning the gap. Germline CDR1 is GTSNPN and CDR2 is SVGIG (reference sequence). The CDR3 is 9 residues long. The CDR3 protein is CAWQKPQHF. CDR3 sequence (DNA): TGTGCCTGGCAAAAGCCCCAGCATTTT.

The V gene is TRBV11-2, the J gene TRBJ2-7; 9 bases map to TRBD1. Germline CDR1 and CDR2: SGHAT and FQNNGV. CDR3 length equals 15 residues. With 5 bases clipped from V and 4 bases from J, the junction kept 9 bases outside the gene matches. The CDR3 sequence is CASSLSAGTGYEQYF. CDR3 nucleotides: TGTGCCAGCAGCCTCTCAGCCGGGACAGGGTACGAGCAGTACTTC.

CDR3 protein: CASTAREGGDTQYF. The CDR3 nucleotides are TGCGCCAGCACGGCGCGGGAGGGCGGAGATACGCAGTATTTT. The V and J genes are TRBV5-1 and TRBJ2-3; TRBD2 matches at 9 bases. The CDR3 totals 14 residues. V shed 6 bases and J 5 bases; nucleotides not matched to a gene: 7. The germline V gene has CDR1 SGHRS and CDR2 YFSETQ.

The rearrangement uses TRBV6-6 and TRBJ1-6; D is undetermined. The V gene lost 6 bases and the J gene lost 5 bases, with 11 bases spanning the gap. Germline V gives CDR1 MNHNY, CDR2 SVGAGI (reference sequence). The CDR3 has 14 amino acids. The CDR3 DNA sequence: TGTGCCAGCAGGGCTACAGATAATAATTCACCCCTCCACTTT. Protein product: CASRATDNNSPLHF.

The CDR3 here is CASSINQGANGYTF. DNA for the CDR3: TGCGCCAGCAGCATTAATCAGGGGGCGAATGGCTACACCTTC. V and J are TRBV10-2 and TRBJ1-2; TRBD1 matches 8 bases. This CDR3 spans 14 amino acids. V trimming: 6 bases; J trimming: 6 bases; junction bases outside the gene matches: 9. Germline CDR1 is WSHSY and CDR2 is SAAADI.

The chain employs TRBV10-3 and TRBJ2-7; 7 bases align to TRBD2. From germline, CDR1 is ENHRY and CDR2 SYGVKD. Germline trimming cut 4 bases from V and 2 bases from J; bases unmatched to any gene: 8. CDR3 length equals 15 residues. The CDR3 nucleotides are TGTGCCATCAGTGCGATGCGGGGGATAACCTACGAGCAGTACTTC. Protein product: CAISAMRGITYEQYF.

The chain is built from TRBV7-8 and TRBJ2-2; D is possibly TRBD1 (7 bases). This CDR3 comprises 15 residues. V was pared by 5 bases and J by 4 bases, with 14 bases between. Germline V CDR1 and CDR2: SGHVS, FQNEAQ. DNA for the CDR3: TGTGCCAGCAGCACTCGACAGGGAGGCACCGGGGAGCTGTTTTTT. Translating gives CASSTRQGGTGELFF.

The genes are TRBV27 and TRBJ2-3, with D unclear. The CDR3 sequence is 15 residues long. Germline lookup yields CDR1 MNHEY and CDR2 SMNVEV (reference sequence). Trimming stripped 1 base from V and 1 base from J, with 9 bases between. The CDR3, as DNA: TGTGCCAGCAGTTTATTCGTCCGTGGCACAGATACGCAGTATTTT. This sequence encodes CASSLFVRGTDTQYF.

The genes are TRBV10-2 and TRBJ1-3; D gene uncertain. This CDR3 is built from 13 residues. Between the trimmed V and J ends, which lost 11 bases and 0 bases, there was a span of 11 bases. The V gene's germline CDR1 is WSHSY and CDR2 SAAADI. The CDR3 is CAASGSSGNTIYF. The CDR3 nucleotides are TGCGCCGCAAGCGGGAGCTCTGGAAACACCATATATTTT.

The rearrangement uses TRBV2 and TRBJ2-3; 9 nucleotides line up with TRBD2. CDR1 is SNHLY and CDR2 is FYNNEI in the germline V gene. Trimming at V came to 5 bases and at J to 0 bases, leaving 6 bases not matched to a gene. The CDR3 contains 16 residues. CDR3 nucleotide sequence: TGTGCCAGCAGTCCTCTAGCGGGGCCTAGCACAGATACGCAGTATTTT. Its translation is CASSPLAGPSTDTQYF.

The chain combines TRBV6-1 with TRBJ1-4; the D gene is possibly TRBD1 (5 bases). Germline CDR1 MNHNS, CDR2 SASEGT. This CDR3 spans 16 amino acids. Trimming removed 3 bases from V and 3 bases from J, with 14 bases in between. The CDR3 is CASSDLQAFPNEKLFF. The CDR3, as DNA: TGTGCCAGCAGTGATCTACAGGCGTTTCCTAATGAAAAACTGTTTTTT.

The chain is built from TRBV4-2 and TRBJ2-3; D is perhaps TRBD2 (5 bases). The ends were cut back, 1 base at V and 6 bases at J, with 14 bases in the middle. The CDR3 is 15 residues long. Germline loops: CDR1 LGHNA, CDR2 YNFKEQ. The CDR3 DNA is TGTGCCAGCAGCCAAGGCAACCCTAGCCAGGATACGCAGTATTTT. It is translated as CASSQGNPSQDTQYF.

This clone was seen at least ten times. V and J are TRBV19 and TRBJ1-1; 11 nucleotides align to TRBD1. Germline CDR1 is LNHDA and CDR2 is SQIVND (reference sequence). The CDR3 loop spans 15 amino acids. V lost 9 bases and J lost 5; bases outside the gene matches: 11. The chain's CDR3 is CASSIGQGAGTEAFF. The CDR3 DNA is TGTGCCAGCTCAATTGGACAGGGGGCTGGGACTGAAGCTTTCTTT.